This T cell receptor (beta chain) was recorded in a study of blood T cell repertoires in COVID-19. For the study at large: Sample material is recorded as cDNA or gDNA derived from T cells, B-cell-depleted T cells, or PBMCs.

Generated by immunoSEQ multiplex PCR, the TCRdb table keeps only in-frame clones and is missing some. The sample consists of about 160,000 clones, more than 65% of them appearing once. Participants' own reports of clinical history determined their cohort assignment. Recovered status applied to Cohort 3 donors who had two consecutive negative PCRs. It also applied to those with clearance or with symptom resolution. The sample consisted of PBMCs or T cells enriched from blood (not recorded which). The sequence was obtained from a man aged 60-69 years who had recovered from COVID-19.

The CDR3 is CAISATQGTGELFF. The CDR3 nucleotides are TGTGCCATCAGTGCCACTCAGGGAACCGGGGAGCTGTTTTTT. The chain joins TRBV10-3 to TRBJ2-2; D may be TRBD1 (5 bases). V was shortened by 4 bases and J by 5 bases, with 11 bases between the two germline ends. CDR1 ENHRY and CDR2 SYGVKD come from the germline V gene. The CDR3 length is 14 residues.